This TCR beta chain was recovered during a study of blood T cell repertoires in COVID-19. Study-wide context: Material from acute and convalescent COVID-19 was sourced from the United States, Italy and Spain. T cells, B-cell-depleted T cells, or PBMCs supplied cDNA or gDNA.

In the original analysis: Researchers report that nucleated cell counts were estimated from reference gene primer amplification. Assay used: immunoSEQ multiplex PCR; TCRdb lists only in-frame clones, some missing. That table furnishes V, J and clone size, whereas the DNA furnished D and trimming. The table has about 150,000 clones, roughly nine tenths seen once; the top ten hold roughly 2.2%. Sample: peripheral blood. This sequence was found in a woman between 70 and 85 years old with acute or convalescent COVID-19.

CDR3 coding DNA: TGCAGCGTCGACGGACCGGGACAGGGCACTGAAGCTTTCTTT. It translates to CSVDGPGQGTEAFF. The chain recombines TRBV29-1 with TRBJ1-1; 9 bases agree with TRBD1. J was trimmed by 4 bases and V by 6 bases; bases with no gene match: 9. The CDR3 consists of 14 residues. Per germline, CDR1 SQVTM and CDR2 ANQGSEA.